These 10 T cell receptor beta chains share one sample of origin, sequenced in a study of cytomegalovirus exposure and HLA in healthy donors (dated by TCRdb to the late 2010s). Libraries were constructed by the immunoSEQ multiplex PCR assay. A mixture of 60 forward primers for TCR Vbeta segments and 13 reverse primers for TCR Jbeta segments was used in the multiplex PCR. In TCRdb, the immuneACCESS table is reduced to in-frame sequences with V and J assigned. These tables do not hold every clone; where another copy was compared, an unresolved V gene accounts for under half, and the others remain unexplained. A total of about 180,000 clones appear in this sample, over 70% of them only once. The ten largest account for 3.1% of the sample. The sequenced material came from PBMCs. Receptors were obtained from a woman in her 50s in good health and CMV-seropositive.

This clone was counted a few times. In DNA, the CDR3 is TGTGCCAGCAGCCAAGGGGTTAGCGGGTGGTACAATGAGCAGTTCTTC. Protein: CASSQGVSGWYNEQFF. The chain is built from TRBV4-2 and TRBJ2-1; 7 nucleotides match TRBD2. Germline loops: CDR1 LGHNA, CDR2 YNFKEQ. The trim removed 1 base at V and 4 bases at J, leaving 7 bases unmatched. The CDR3 length is 16 residues.

V gene TRBV18 combines with J gene TRBJ1-3; 7 positions match TRBD1. V shed 4 bases, J shed 0 bases, and the junction held 3 bases outside the gene matches. CDR3 length equals 15 residues. Germline V gene sequence: CDR1 KGHSH, CDR2 LQKENI. The CDR3 loop reads CASSLGTASGNTIYF. CDR3 sequence (DNA): TGTGCCAGCTCACTGGGGACAGCCTCTGGAAACACCATATATTTT.

V and J are TRBV15 and TRBJ1-1, with 9 bases fitting TRBD1. After removal of 2 bases from V and 9 bases from J, the junction contained 4 bases not matched to a gene. CDR3 length: 13 amino acids. Germline V gene data show CDR1 as LNHNV and CDR2 as YYDKDF (reference sequence). DNA for the CDR3: TGTGCCACCAGCAGAAGTACAGGGGGCAAAGCTTTCTTT. The encoded protein is CATSRSTGGKAFF.

The chain carries TRBV20-1 and TRBJ1-1; D not certain. The germline V gene has CDR1 DFQATT and CDR2 SNEGSKA (reference sequence). The CDR3 contains 11 residues. CDR3 region: CRPVVDTEAFF. In nucleotides, the CDR3 is TGCAGGCCGGTAGTAGACACTGAAGCTTTCTTT.

The chain combines TRBV6-5 with TRBJ1-5; the D gene is possibly TRBD1 (5 bases). Trimming cost V 1 base and J 4 bases, with 11 bases left between them. CDR1 MNHEY and CDR2 SVGAGI come from the germline V gene. This CDR3 comprises 15 residues. This chain's CDR3 is CASSYFASGNQPQHF. In DNA, the CDR3 is TGTGCCAGCAGTTACTTTGCTTCAGGGAATCAGCCCCAGCATTTT.

This chain joins TRBV7-2 and TRBJ1-1; D is perhaps TRBD1 (5 bases). The V gene's germline CDR1 is SGHTA and CDR2 FQGNSA. CDR3 size: 13 residues. Trimming shortened V by 5 bases and J by 2 bases, and 9 bases separated the two germline ends. In DNA form, the CDR3 reads TGTGCCAGCAGCCAAAGGACAAACACTGAAGCTTTCTTT. This encodes CASSQRTNTEAFF.

The chain has TRBV19 and TRBJ1-5, with D possibly matching TRBD1 (6 bases). Germline CDR1 and CDR2: LNHDA and SQIVND (reference sequence). The ends were cut back, 4 bases at V and 2 bases at J, with 9 bases in the middle. CDR3 length: 14 amino acids. CDR3 in amino acids: CASSTSGGNQPQHF. In DNA form, the CDR3 reads TGTGCCAGTAGTACTTCAGGGGGCAATCAGCCCCAGCATTTT.

This clone was found once. This chain uses TRBV4-1 with TRBJ1-1, with 7 bases that match TRBD1. Germline trimming cut 3 bases from V and 1 base from J; bases unmatched to any gene: 2. Germline V gene data show CDR1 as MGHRA and CDR2 as YSYEKL. This CDR3 is 14 amino acids long. CDR3 protein: CASSQRQGNTEAFF. The CDR3 DNA reads TGCGCCAGCAGCCAGCGACAGGGGAACACTGAAGCTTTCTTT.

The chain combines TRBV10-3 with TRBJ2-5, with 9 nucleotides matching TRBD1. The CDR3 runs 14 residues. After removal of 6 bases from V and 2 bases from J, the junction contained 4 bases not matched to a gene. Germline V gene sequence: CDR1 ENHRY, CDR2 SYGVKD. CDR3 DNA sequence: TGTGCCATCAGGCCTGGGACAGGGCAAGAGACCCAGTACTTC. Translation: CAIRPGTGQETQYF.

The J gene is TRBJ2-7, the V gene TRBV5-1; D is perhaps TRBD2 (6 bases). Germline loops: CDR1 SGHRS, CDR2 YFSETQ. V was trimmed by 0 bases and J by 1 base, leaving 14 bases between them. CDR3 length: 16 amino acids. The CDR3 DNA follows: TGCGCCAGCAGCTTGGGTGGAGGGTCGAATTCCTACGAGCAGTACTTC. It codes for CASSLGGGSNSYEQYF.